This TCR beta chain was sequenced in a study of cytomegalovirus exposure and HLA in healthy donors. Notes on this clone: Its antigen is undetermined.

Points from the study as a whole: The majority of TCR sequences were rare, yet some public TCRs appeared in many donors. The study labeled around 160 TCR beta chains cytomegalovirus-associated. Accounts indicate the classifier identified cytomegalovirus status with strong specificity and sensitivity.

Data came from immunoSEQ multiplex PCR; TCRdb stores just in-frame clones and leaves some out. Of approximately 300,000 clones detected, just over 85% appear once; the ten largest clones hold around 0.8%. The donors were in the roughly 120-subject validation cohort; that cohort was separate from the roughly 700-subject first cohort. The CDR3 has 14 amino acids. Trimming cost V 3 bases and J 2 bases; bases outside gene matches: 4. CDR1 and CDR2 from the germline V gene are SGHTA and FQGNSA. The specimen was PBMCs. This sequence was found in a woman aged 18-35 years in good health and CMV-seronegative. The genes are TRBV7-2 and TRBJ2-7; 7 bases are a match to TRBD1. The CDR3 DNA is TGTGCCAGCAGCTTGACAGGGTGGGCCTACGAGCAGTACTTC. Protein: CASSLTGWAYEQYF.